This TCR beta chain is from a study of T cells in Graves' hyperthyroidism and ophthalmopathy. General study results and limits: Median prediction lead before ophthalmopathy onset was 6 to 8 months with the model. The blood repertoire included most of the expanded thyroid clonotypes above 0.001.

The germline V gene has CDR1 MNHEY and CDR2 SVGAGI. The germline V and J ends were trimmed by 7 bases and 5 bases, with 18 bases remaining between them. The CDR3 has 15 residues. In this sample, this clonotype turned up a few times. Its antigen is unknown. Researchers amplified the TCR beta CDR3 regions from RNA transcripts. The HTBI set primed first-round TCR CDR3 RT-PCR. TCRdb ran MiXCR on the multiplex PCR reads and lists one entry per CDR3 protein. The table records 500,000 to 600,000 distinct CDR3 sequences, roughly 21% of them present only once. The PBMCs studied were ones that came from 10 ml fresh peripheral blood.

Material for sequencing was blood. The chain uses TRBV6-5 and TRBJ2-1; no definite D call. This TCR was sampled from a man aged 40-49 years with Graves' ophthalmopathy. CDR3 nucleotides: TGTGCCAGCACTTATACCCCGGTGGAAAACAATGAGCAGTTCTTC. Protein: CASTYTPVENNEQFF.